Detailed here is one TCR beta chain. Its matching antigen is unknown. This sample was taken from a study of human T cells and chemical hapten exposure. Study details: For sensitization, 2% DPC was applied to an approximately 2 cm by approximately 2 cm patch of upper inner arm skin.

TCRdb independently ran MiXCR on the RACE reads; one entry per CDR3 protein. In the table there are about 85,000 distinct CDR3 sequences, roughly 11% of which are singletons. From germline, CDR1 is SEHNR and CDR2 FQNEAQ (reference sequence). Trimming removed 1 base from V and 7 bases from J, with 10 bases in between. The CDR3 totals 13 residues. Findings and limits, study-wide: Sensitization with DPC brought no change to TCRs above 1 in 1000 in frequency. Expanded TCR sets contained significantly more large CDR3 similarity clusters than controls.

Documented time point: patch test 2, 6 weeks after DPC sensitization. Specified treatment: therapeutic diphenylcyclopropenone sensitization with weekly scalp DPC. This clonotype was obtained from a man aged 18 to 29 with alopecia areata. Some clones in this sample may be carry-over from other donors' samples. The input for sequencing was whole blood, taken in connection with sensitization to the hapten diphenylcyclopropenone (DPC). The rearrangement links TRBV7-9 to TRBJ2-5, with D maybe TRBD1 (6 bases). The CDR3 loop is CASSLGTRGTQYF. The CDR3 DNA is TGTGCCAGCAGCTTAGGGACCAGGGGGACCCAGTACTTC.